The rows below give T cell receptor beta chains drawn from one sample of a study of blood T cell repertoires in COVID-19. Data came from immunoSEQ multiplex PCR; TCRdb stores just in-frame clones and leaves some out. The data show about 200,000 clones, around nine tenths seen once. The sample comprised peripheral blood. The receptors stem from a man aged 55 to 70 with acute or convalescent COVID-19. Both conserved end residues are part of each CDR3. The D gene is left open where the match is weak. Size is omitted from some rows. Given values are once, few, many or a class for expanded clones.

V	D	size	J	DNA	CDR3
TRBV28	TRBD2	.	TRBJ2-7	TGTGCCACCCTGGGGGGGGGTCGATCGGACGAGCAGTACTTC	CATLGGGRSDEQYF
TRBV9	TRBD1	.	TRBJ2-1	TGTGCCAGCAGCTCAAACGTGGGGACAGGGGGCCGGAATCTCTACAATGAGCAGTTCTTC	CASSSNVGTGGRNLYNEQFF
TRBV7-3	.	.	TRBJ2-2	TGTGCCAGCAGCCCAAGACAGGTCCTGAGCACCGGGGAGCTGTTTTTT	CASSPRQVLSTGELFF
TRBV18	.	.	TRBJ1-5	TGTGCCAGCTCACAGGGGGGGAATCAGCCCCAGCATTTT	CASSQGGNQPQHF
TRBV12-3/TRBV12-4	TRBD1	many	TRBJ1-1	TGTGCCAGCAGGACAGGGGCGAACACTGAAGCTTTCTTT	CASRTGANTEAFF
TRBV5-4	.	.	TRBJ1-1	TGTGCCAGCAGCTTCCAGGGGAACACTGAAGCTTTCTTT	CASSFQGNTEAFF
TRBV9	TRBD2	once	TRBJ2-1	TGTGCCAGCAGCGTAGTCCCTAGCGGGGGCTACAATGAGCAGTTCTTC	CASSVVPSGGYNEQFF
TRBV4-2	TRBD1	.	TRBJ1-2	TGTGCCAGCAGCCAAGATAGGGGACAGGGGTTTACAACCTTC	CASSQDRGQGFTTF
TRBV28	TRBD1	.	TRBJ2-7	TGTGCCACCATCCGAGGGACAGCAAGAGTCTACGAGCAGTACTTC	CATIRGTARVYEQYF
TRBV3-1/TRBV3-2	TRBD2	.	TRBJ2-1	TGTGCCAGCAGCCAACCCCTAGCGGGACCATACAATGAGCAGTTCTTC	CASSQPLAGPYNEQFF
TRBV5-1	.	.	TRBJ1-1	TGCGCCAGCAGCCAGAACCAGAACACTGAAGCTTTCTTT	CASSQNQNTEAFF
TRBV19	.	.	TRBJ1-4	TGTGCTTCGAGGTTTAGGAATGAAAAACTGTTTTTT	CASRFRNEKLFF
TRBV5-1	TRBD2	.	TRBJ2-1	TGCGCCAGCAGCACCTTAGCGGGGGGATCCTACAATGAGCAGTTCTTC	CASSTLAGGSYNEQFF
TRBV3-1/TRBV3-2	.	.	TRBJ2-1	TGTGCCAGCAGCCTTCGACAGGAAACCTACAATGAGCAGTTCTTC	CASSLRQETYNEQFF
TRBV7-7	.	.	TRBJ2-7	TGTGCCAGCAGCCCAACACCGGAGACCTACGAGCAGTACTTC	CASSPTPETYEQYF
TRBV5-8	.	.	TRBJ2-7	TGTGCCAGCAGCCCGGGGAACCAGCAGTACTTC	CASSPGNQQYF
TRBV7-2	TRBD1	.	TRBJ1-2	TGTGCCAGCAGCCCGGGACAGGGGGCAGTAGATGGCTACACCTTC	CASSPGQGAVDGYTF
TRBV5-1	.	.	TRBJ1-3	TGCGCCAGCAGCTTCGACACCAGCTCTGGAAACACCATATATTTT	CASSFDTSSGNTIYF
TRBV7-9	.	once	TRBJ1-1	TGTGCCAGCAGCTTCGATGGTCGTAAGGACTTCTTCATGAACACTGAAGCTTTCTTT	CASSFDGRKDFFMNTEAFF
TRBV7-2	.	.	TRBJ2-7	TGTGCCAGCAGCCCCCAGGCGGGGGCGGGGGTTAACTCCTACGAGCAGTACTTC	CASSPQAGAGVNSYEQYF
TRBV9	.	once	TRBJ1-2	TGTGCCAGCAGCGAGGGGAGGAACGTCCACTATGGCTACACCTTC	CASSEGRNVHYGYTF
TRBV5-1	.	.	TRBJ2-6	TGCGCCAGCAGCCCAGGGGACTCTGGGGCCAACGTCCTGACTTTC	CASSPGDSGANVLTF
TRBV5-4	TRBD2	.	TRBJ2-3	TGTGCCAGCAGCCCGGCAGGGAAGCGGGGTAGCACAGATACGCAGTATTTT	CASSPAGKRGSTDTQYF
TRBV6-2/TRBV6-3	.	.	TRBJ2-2	TGTGCCAGCAGTTACGAACGCGACAGGTTGTTTGACACCGGGGAGCTGTTTTTT	CASSYERDRLFDTGELFF
TRBV15	.	.	TRBJ2-5	TGTGCCACCAGCAGAAACAGAGAGACCCAGTACTTC	CATSRNRETQYF
TRBV5-4	.	.	TRBJ1-2	TGTGCCAGCAACAGAGTAGCAGACAGCGGCTACACCTTC	CASNRVADSGYTF
TRBV7-3	.	.	TRBJ2-3	TGTGCCAGCAGCTTAGATAGCGGCTCTAGCACAGATACGCAGTATTTT	CASSLDSGSSTDTQYF
TRBV7-8	.	.	TRBJ2-6	TGTGCCAGCAGCTCTACAGTTAGCTCTGGGGCCAACGTCCTGACTTTC	CASSSTVSSGANVLTF
TRBV9	.	.	TRBJ2-3	TGTGCCAGCAGCGTAGGCGGTCTACTGGGAGATACGCAGTATTTT	CASSVGGLLGDTQYF
TRBV11-2	.	.	TRBJ2-1	TGTGCCAGCAGCTTAGTCCTTACGACAGGAAATGAGCAGTTCTTC	CASSLVLTTGNEQFF